This TCR beta chain stems from a study of radiotherapy plus CTLA-4 blockade in lung cancer. This CDR3 has 13 amino acids. Trimming removed 0 bases at V and 1 base at J, with 5 bases between. CDR1 is SGHKS and CDR2 is YYEKEE in the germline V gene (reference sequence). Sequencing was performed with immunoSEQ multiplex PCR; in TCRdb, only in-frame clones are kept and a portion is missing. The sample yields about 87,000 clones, around 87% seen once. This material consisted of peripheral blood, taken from a patient treated with radiotherapy plus ipilimumab. The rearrangement joins TRBV5-5 to TRBJ2-7; D not resolved. The TCR comes from a human donor with non-small cell lung cancer that progressed on radiotherapy plus ipilimumab. CDR3: CASSLARSYEQYF. Written as DNA, the CDR3 is TGTGCCAGCAGCTTGGCCAGATCCTACGAGCAGTACTTC.